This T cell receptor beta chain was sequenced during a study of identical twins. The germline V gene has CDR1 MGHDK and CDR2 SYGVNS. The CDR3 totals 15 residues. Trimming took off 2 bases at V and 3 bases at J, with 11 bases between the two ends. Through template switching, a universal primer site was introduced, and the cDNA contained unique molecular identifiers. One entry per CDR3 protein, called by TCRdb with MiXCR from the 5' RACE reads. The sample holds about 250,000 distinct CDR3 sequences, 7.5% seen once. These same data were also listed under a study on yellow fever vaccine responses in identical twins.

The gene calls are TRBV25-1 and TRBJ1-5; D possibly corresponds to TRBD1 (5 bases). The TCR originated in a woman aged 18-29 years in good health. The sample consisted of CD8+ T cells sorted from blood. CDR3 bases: TGTGCCAGCAGTGAAGGAGACAGATTCAATCAGCCCCAGCATTTT. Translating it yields CASSEGDRFNQPQHF.